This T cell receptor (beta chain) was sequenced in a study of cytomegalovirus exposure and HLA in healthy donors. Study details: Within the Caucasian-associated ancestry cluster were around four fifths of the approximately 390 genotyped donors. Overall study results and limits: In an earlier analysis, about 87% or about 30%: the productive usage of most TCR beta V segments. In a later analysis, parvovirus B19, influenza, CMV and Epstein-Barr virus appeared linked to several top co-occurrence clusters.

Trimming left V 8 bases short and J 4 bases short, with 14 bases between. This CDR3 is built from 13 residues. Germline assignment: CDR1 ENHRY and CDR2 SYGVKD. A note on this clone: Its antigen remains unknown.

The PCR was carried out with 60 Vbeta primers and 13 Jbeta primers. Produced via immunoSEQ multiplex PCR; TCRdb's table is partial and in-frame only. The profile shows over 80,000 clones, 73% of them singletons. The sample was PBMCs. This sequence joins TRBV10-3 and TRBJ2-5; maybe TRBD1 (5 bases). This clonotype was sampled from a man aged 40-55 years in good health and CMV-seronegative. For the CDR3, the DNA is TGTGCCATCGGAGCCACAAGGGGAGAGACCCAGTACTTC. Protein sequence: CAIGATRGETQYF.